The entry that follows covers one T cell receptor beta chain sequence. At one of its ends the junction is not consistent with the germline gene, which may arise from a read error. This record comes from a study of T cells in localized non-small cell lung cancer. The CDR3 sequence is 13 residues long. Libraries were prepared by immunoSEQ multiplex PCR; TCRdb keeps only in-frame clonotypes and omits some of them. The sample shows around 33,000 clones, 82% of them seen only once. The sequence came from a male donor older than 55 with stage III squamous cell lung carcinoma. This specimen was peripheral blood, taken before any cancer treatment. The chain carries TRBV23-1 and TRBJ1-2; no firm D call. TRBV23-1 has ORF status, its function being uncertain. CDR3 in amino acids: CASSQSPCDGYTF. CDR3 nucleotide sequence: TGCGCCAGCAGTCAAAGTCCTTGTGATGGTTACACCTTC.